These T cell receptor beta chains were read from a single sample in a study of CD8 T cells in Susac syndrome. TCRdb re-called the immunoSEQ multiplex PCR reads through MiXCR, storing one row per CDR3 protein. The profile shows 55,000 to 85,000 distinct CDR3 sequences, nearly 96% of them singletons. The sequenced sample was CD4+ T cells from PBMCs. Receptor source: a human donor with multiple sclerosis. Each CDR3 is given with its conserved first and last residue. D genes are given only for firm matches. The size of a clone is reported for some rows only, either as once, few or many, or as a class for expanded clones.

j_call d_call v_call clone_size cdr3_nt cdr3_aa
TRBJ1-1 TRBD1 TRBV18 - TGTGCCAGCTCACCTCAGGGGGCCATGAACACTGAAGCTTTCTTT CASSPQGAMNTEAFF
TRBJ2-3 - TRBV12-3/TRBV12-4 - TGTGCCAGCAGTTTCGGAGGGGTCACAGATACGCAGTATTTT CASSFGGVTDTQYF
TRBJ2-2 - TRBV4-1 - TGCGCCAGCAGCCAAGGTCGTTACACGAACACCGGGGAGCTGTTTTTT CASSQGRYTNTGELFF
TRBJ1-4 TRBD1 TRBV20-1 - TGCAGTGCCCGCGGACAGGGCCGGGGGAATGAAAAACTGTTTTTT CSARGQGRGNEKLFF
TRBJ2-5 TRBD2 TRBV3-1 - TGTGCCAGCAGCCAAGGCGGGGGGACCGAGGCCCAGTACTTC CASSQGGGTEAQYF
TRBJ1-1 - TRBV15 - TGTGCCACCAGCAGAGATGGGGGGAGGGGAACTGAAGCTTTCTTT CATSRDGGRGTEAFF
TRBJ1-3 - TRBV12-3/TRBV12-4 once TGTGCCAGCAGTCCCCTGGGGGGGAAGGAGGCTGGAAACACCATATATTTT CASSPLGGKEAGNTIYF
TRBJ2-7 TRBD1 TRBV7-2 - TGTGCCAGCAGCCCAAGGACAGGCGCGAACGAGCAGTACTTC CASSPRTGANEQYF
TRBJ1-2 - TRBV29-1 - TGCAGCGTTCTGCTGGGGGCGGGAGGGAATGGCTACACCTTC CSVLLGAGGNGYTF
TRBJ2-7 TRBD2 TRBV7-8 - TGTGCCAGCAGCTTATCTAGCGGGTCCTACGAGCAGTACTTC CASSLSSGSYEQYF
TRBJ2-2 - TRBV29-1 once TGCAGCGTTACCGGGACCCCCGCTACCGGGGAGCTGTTTTTT CSVTGTPATGELFF
TRBJ1-1 - TRBV7-9 once TGTGCCAGCAGCTTAGTTAGGGGACGGGGGAGCCACACTGAAGCTTTCTTT CASSLVRGRGSHTEAFF
TRBJ1-2 - TRBV6-1 - TGTGCCAGCAGGGAAGGACAGATTGCTGGCTACACCTTC CASREGQIAGYTF
TRBJ2-2 - TRBV9 - TGTGCCAGCAGCGCGGACCGTCCCGGGGAGCTGTTTTTT CASSADRPGELFF
TRBJ2-7 - TRBV28 - TGTGCCAGCAGCCAGATTACAATGCAGAGCTCCTACGAGCAGTACTTC CASSQITMQSSYEQYF
TRBJ1-6 - TRBV2 - TGTGCCAGCAGTGCCCTGACACAGGATTCACCCCTCCACTTT CASSALTQDSPLHF
TRBJ2-5 TRBD1 TRBV28 - TGTGCCAGCAGGGACCGGACAGGCAAGACCCAGTACTTC CASRDRTGKTQYF
TRBJ2-5 - TRBV29-1 - TGCAGCGTTGATGGGGGCCCGTACCAAGAGACCCAGTACTTC CSVDGGPYQETQYF
TRBJ2-3 TRBD1 TRBV7-2 - TGTGCCAGCAGCTCACAGGGGGTTCTCACAGATACGCAGTATTTT CASSSQGVLTDTQYF
TRBJ2-3 - TRBV29-1 - TGCAGCGCAGGACGGGGCGACAGCACAGATACGCAGTATTTT CSAGRGDSTDTQYF
TRBJ2-1 TRBD2 TRBV5-1 once TGCGCCAGCAGGTCGACTAGCGGGGGGGACAATGAGCAGTTCTTC CASRSTSGGDNEQFF
TRBJ2-1 - TRBV7-2 - TGTGCCAGCAGCATCGGATGGGGGAATGAGCAGTTCTTC CASSIGWGNEQFF
TRBJ2-2 - TRBV7-9 - TGTGCCAGCAGCTTGACAGTCGACACCGGGGAGCTGTTTTTT CASSLTVDTGELFF
TRBJ2-3 TRBD2 TRBV6-1 - TGTGCCAGCAGGAGTAGCGGGGGTTCTAGCACAGATACGCAGTATTTT CASRSSGGSSTDTQYF
TRBJ1-5 - TRBV11-2 once TGTGCCAGCAGCCCTGACAGCTTCAATCAGCCCCAGCATTTT CASSPDSFNQPQHF
TRBJ2-2 TRBD1 TRBV11-3 - TGTGCCAGCAGCTCGGGGAGACAGGGCGGCACCGGGGAGCTGTTTTTT CASSSGRQGGTGELFF
TRBJ1-1 - TRBV30 - TGTGCCTGGGTATGGGGAATCGGGACTGAAGCTTTCTTT CAWVWGIGTEAFF
TRBJ1-5 - TRBV5-5 - TGTGCCAGCAGCTTACTGTTACAAAGCAATCAGCCCCAGCATTTT CASSLLLQSNQPQHF
TRBJ1-2 - TRBV9 once TGTGCCAGCAGCGGGGCGACAGTCGGTGGCTACACCTTC CASSGATVGGYTF
TRBJ2-5 - TRBV20-1 - TGCAGTGCTAGGGCCAGTCCAGAGACCCAGTACTTC CSARASPETQYF
TRBJ2-1 - TRBV6-1 few TGTGCCAGCAGTGAACCCGGGAATGAGCAGTTCTTC CASSEPGNEQFF
TRBJ2-5 - TRBV7-9 - TGTGCCAGCAGCTTAAACGGAGACGGGGAGACCCAGTACTTC CASSLNGDGETQYF
TRBJ1-6 TRBD1 TRBV19 once TGTGCCAGTAGTGCTACACCGGGACAGCTTAATTCACCCCTCCACTTT CASSATPGQLNSPLHF
TRBJ1-3 - TRBV5-1 - TGCGCCAGCAGCGTAGGACAGCGCTCTGGAAACACCATATATTTT CASSVGQRSGNTIYF
TRBJ1-2 - TRBV2 - TGTGCCAGCAGGGGTCCCGAAAGGGGCTACACCTTC CASRGPERGYTF
TRBJ2-6 - TRBV30 - TGTGCCTGGAGTGTACCTCCCGGGATCTCTGGGGCCAACGTCCTGACTTTC CAWSVPPGISGANVLTF
TRBJ1-6 - TRBV7-2 - TGTGCCAGCAGCCCAGTGGCAGGGTATAATTCACCCCTCCACTTT CASSPVAGYNSPLHF
TRBJ2-7 - TRBV7-9 - TGTGCCAGCAGCCGGGACGCCGCACCCGAGCAGTACTTC CASSRDAAPEQYF
TRBJ1-5 TRBD1 TRBV7-2 - TGTGCCAGCAGCTCCAGGGGGCGGCCCCAGCATTTT CASSSRGRPQHF
TRBJ2-1 - TRBV5-6 - TGTGCCAGCAGCCAACAAGGGGATGAGCAGTTCTTC CASSQQGDEQFF
TRBJ2-1 TRBD2 TRBV19 - TGTGCCAGTAGTCCGAGAAGGGTAGCGGGGGGATACAATGAGCAGTTCTTC CASSPRRVAGGYNEQFF
TRBJ1-5 TRBD1 TRBV13 - TGTGCCAGCAGCTACCGCACCGGGACAGGGTTTCAGCCCCAGCATTTT CASSYRTGTGFQPQHF
TRBJ1-6 - TRBV12-3/TRBV12-4 - TGTGCCAGCAGGGTCTTTAGGGCCGGTAATAATTCACCCCTCCACTTT CASRVFRAGNNSPLHF
TRBJ1-1 - TRBV11-3 - TGTGCCAGCAGCTTAGGTACAGGGAACTTGAACACTGAAGCTTTCTTT CASSLGTGNLNTEAFF
TRBJ2-7 - TRBV7-8 - TGTGCCAGCAGCTTGGAACAGCCCAACTACGAGCAGTACTTC CASSLEQPNYEQYF
TRBJ2-7 - TRBV29-1 - TGCAGCGTTACCGGGCCGCAACTCTACGAGCAGTACTTC CSVTGPQLYEQYF
TRBJ2-6 - TRBV15 - TGTGCCACCGGGGGGCCTCACTCTGGGGCCAACGTCCTGACTTTC CATGGPHSGANVLTF
TRBJ2-5 - TRBV3-1 - TGTGCCAGCAGCCTCCAAGGTGCCATTCGGGAGACCCAGTACTTC CASSLQGAIRETQYF
TRBJ1-1 TRBD1 TRBV7-9 - TGTGCCAGCAGCTTAGAGGGACAGCACACTGAAGCTTTCTTT CASSLEGQHTEAFF
TRBJ2-3 - TRBV14 - TGTGCCAGCAGCCAAGATCTGATGGGGGCTACCACAGATACGCAGTATTTT CASSQDLMGATTDTQYF
TRBJ2-7 - TRBV10-3 - TGTGCCATCAGTGAGCGGAGACAGGAAGGGCAGTACTTC CAISERRQEGQYF
TRBJ2-5 TRBD2 TRBV7-9 - TGTGCCAGCAGCCCAGGAGGTAGCGGGGGACTCCAAGAGACCCAGTACTTC CASSPGGSGGLQETQYF
TRBJ2-1 - TRBV12-3/TRBV12-4 once TGTGCCAGCAGACCCCGGGGAGCCTCCTACAATGAGCAGTTCTTC CASRPRGASYNEQFF
TRBJ2-5 - TRBV5-8 - TGTGCCAGCAGCTTCGTTCGGGGGGCTGGAGAGACCCAGTACTTC CASSFVRGAGETQYF
TRBJ2-1 TRBD1 TRBV24-1 - TGTGCCACCAGTGCCTCTGACAGGGACAATGAGCAGTTCTTC CATSASDRDNEQFF
TRBJ1-2 - TRBV7-9 - TGTGCCAGCAGCTTAATTACAGTTTCTAACTATGGCTACACCTTC CASSLITVSNYGYTF
TRBJ2-5 TRBD2 TRBV20-1 - TGCAGTGTCCCCGGGACTAGCCAAGAGACCCAGTACTTC CSVPGTSQETQYF